Following are 20 T cell receptor beta chains from one sample sequenced in a study of OX40 agonist ivuxolimab in advanced cancers. The method was immunoSEQ multiplex PCR; TCRdb's version includes in-frame clones alone and lacks a portion of them. The sample lists over 25,000 clones; under 80% were seen once. The sample here was CD4+ or CD8+ T cells sorted from blood, taken in a trial of the OX40 agonist ivuxolimab. The source is an adult with an advanced solid tumor such as melanoma, head and neck, liver or kidney cancer.

This sequence joins TRBV9 and TRBJ2-6, with D perhaps TRBD2 (6 bases). Germline lookup yields CDR1 SGDLS and CDR2 YYNGEE. The V and J ends lost 0 bases and 3 bases respectively, with 10 bases between them. The length of the CDR3 is 16 residues. CDR3 in DNA: TGTGCCAGCAGCGTAGCACGGGGAGGTGGGGCCAACGTCCTGACTTTC. Protein product: CASSVARGGGANVLTF.

The chain recombines TRBV19 with TRBJ2-7, with D maybe TRBD1 (6 bases). The V end was cut by 0 bases, the J end by 1 base, with 22 bases between. Per germline, CDR1 LNHDA and CDR2 SQIVND (reference sequence). The CDR3 runs to 19 residues. As DNA, the CDR3 is TGTGCCAGTAGTATAGAACACCCAAGCAACAGGGAAACATCCTACGAGCAGTACTTC. This gives the protein CASSIEHPSNRETSYEQYF.

This chain connects TRBV4-1 to TRBJ2-1; TRBD2 matches 12 bases. This CDR3 has 15 amino acids. Trimming cost V 1 base and J 8 bases; bases outside gene matches: 3. Per the germline V gene, CDR1 is MGHRA and CDR2 is YSYEKL. CDR3 loop: CASSQVRLAGDEQFF. CDR3 bases: TGCGCCAGCAGCCAAGTGAGACTAGCGGGAGATGAGCAGTTCTTC.

This rearrangement joins TRBV18 to TRBJ2-1, with TRBD2 matching 10 bases. This CDR3 spans 15 amino acids. The V and J ends lost 3 bases and 7 bases, in that order; junction bases with no gene match: 6. CDR1 KGHSH and CDR2 LQKENI come from the germline V gene. In nucleotides, the CDR3 is TGTGCCAGCTCACCTCTAGCGGGAGTGAGGAATGAGCAGTTCTTC. Translation gives CASSPLAGVRNEQFF.

This clone was picked up many times. This chain joins TRBV29-1 and TRBJ2-1; 8 bases line up with TRBD2. Germline lookup yields CDR1 SQVTM and CDR2 ANQGSEA. The CDR3 is 15 residues long. With V trimmed by 1 base and J by 4 bases, 6 bases remained unmatched. This CDR3 is CSVEGTGRGYNEQFF. The DNA for the CDR3 is TGCAGCGTTGAAGGGACCGGGAGGGGGTACAATGAGCAGTTCTTC.

V is TRBV2 and J is TRBJ2-1, with 10 positions matching TRBD1. CDR1 and CDR2 from the germline V gene are SNHLY and FYNNEI. Trimming removed 4 bases from V and 3 bases from J; junction bases left unmatched: 6. The CDR3 spans 16 residues. CDR3 DNA: TGTGCCAGCAGTGCACAAAGGACAGGGGGCTACAATGAGCAGTTCTTC. Encoded protein: CASSAQRTGGYNEQFF.

This chain links TRBV19 with TRBJ2-5, with TRBD2 identical over 11 bases. This CDR3 is 17 amino acids long. J gave up 1 base and V 1 base, and 5 bases lay outside the gene matches. The germline CDR1 and CDR2 sequences are LNHDA and SQIVND (reference sequence). CDR3: CASSIASTSGAQETQYF. The CDR3 DNA is TGTGCCAGTAGTATAGCCTCGACTAGCGGGGCCCAAGAGACCCAGTACTTC.

This rearrangement joins TRBV5-1 to TRBJ1-1; 8 bases align to TRBD1. The germline V gene encodes CDR1 SGHRS and CDR2 YFSETQ. CDR3 length equals 15 residues. V was clipped by 0 bases and J by 10 bases; unmatched bases: 11. DNA of the CDR3: TGCGCCAGCAGCTTGGAGGCTACAGGGACAGGCGGAGCTTTCTTT. Amino acids: CASSLEATGTGGAFF.

This clone has only a few counts. The chain links TRBV5-6 to TRBJ2-7, with D possibly matching TRBD2 (7 bases). The CDR3 runs 14 residues. V was cut by 2 bases and J by 3 bases, with 12 bases left in between. Germline V gene lookup returns CDR1 SGHDT and CDR2 YYEEEE. The CDR3: CASSFWGGNYEQYF. The CDR3 nucleotides read TGTGCCAGCAGCTTTTGGGGGGGCAACTACGAGCAGTACTTC.

The V and J genes are TRBV10-3 and TRBJ1-3, with 7 bases matching TRBD1. Trimming took 6 bases from V and 0 from J; bases not matched to a gene: 5. Germline V gene lookup returns CDR1 ENHRY and CDR2 SYGVKD. The CDR3 runs to 15 residues. The CDR3 reads CAIRGDSHSGNTIYF. The DNA of the CDR3 is TGTGCCATCAGGGGGGACAGCCACTCTGGAAACACCATATATTTT.

The V call is TRBV11-2, the J call TRBJ2-3; D is unresolved. The length of the CDR3 is 15 residues. Germline assignment: CDR1 SGHAT and CDR2 FQNNGV. The V gene lost 2 bases and the J gene lost 2 bases, with 11 bases spanning the gap. CDR3 coding DNA: TGTGCCAGCAGCTTAACCCAGATCACCACAGATACGCAGTATTTT. Translation gives CASSLTQITTDTQYF.

This rearrangement joins TRBV4-1 to TRBJ2-3; perhaps D is TRBD1 or TRBD2 (5 bases each). Germline V gene lookup returns CDR1 MGHRA and CDR2 YSYEKL. Trimming removed 2 bases from V and 6 bases from J, with 18 bases in between. This CDR3 is 16 amino acids long. CDR3 DNA sequence: TGCGCCAGCAGCCAATGGGACCGAACAGGCGGGGATACGCAGTATTTT. It translates to CASSQWDRTGGDTQYF.

This clone was picked up a small number of times. The V and J genes are TRBV28 and TRBJ1-1; unclear D gene. Germline V gene sequence: CDR1 MDHEN, CDR2 SYDVKM. The CDR3 covers 13 residues. The V end was cut by 6 bases, the J end by 5 bases, with 13 bases between. This CDR3 is CASSPVGITEAFF. In nucleotides, the CDR3 is TGTGCCAGCAGCCCCGTGGGAATTACTGAAGCTTTCTTT.

The chain has TRBV10-2 and TRBJ2-7; 12 bases are a match to TRBD2. Trimming at V came to 5 bases and at J to 7 bases, leaving 6 bases not matched to a gene. In germline, CDR1 is WSHSY, CDR2 SAAADI. The CDR3 is made up of 14 amino acids. The CDR3 reads CASSSTSGRLEQYF. DNA of the CDR3: TGCGCCAGCAGTTCGACTAGCGGGAGATTGGAGCAGTACTTC.

V gene TRBV4-1 combines with J gene TRBJ2-6, with TRBD1 matching 7 bases. Germline V gives CDR1 MGHRA, CDR2 YSYEKL. With V trimmed by 0 bases and J by 2 bases, 1 base remained unmatched. This CDR3 is 16 amino acids long. CDR3 region: CASSQDTGAGANVLTF. The CDR3 coding sequence is TGCGCCAGCAGCCAAGACACAGGGGCTGGGGCCAACGTCCTGACTTTC.

The gene calls are TRBV7-9 and TRBJ1-2; D is ambiguous. The CDR3 totals 17 residues. Trimming shortened V by 3 bases and J by 1 base, and 18 bases separated the two germline ends. Germline loops: CDR1 SEHNR, CDR2 FQNEAQ (reference sequence). Here the CDR3 DNA reads TGTGCCAGCAGCTTCGACGGGTCGCCAGAACTTAACTATGGCTACACCTTC. Protein product: CASSFDGSPELNYGYTF.

The J gene is TRBJ2-7, the V gene TRBV6-1; 7 bases line up with TRBD2. J lost 7 bases, V lost 2 bases, and 17 bases had no gene match. Germline lookup yields CDR1 MNHNS and CDR2 SASEGT. The CDR3 is made up of 17 amino acids. The DNA of the CDR3 is TGTGCCAGCAGTGAATTGGACCGGAGGACTAGTGGGAGAGAGCAGTACTTC. Protein: CASSELDRRTSGREQYF.

The chain couples TRBV6-6 to TRBJ1-5, with D possibly TRBD1 on 5 matching bases. Trimming stripped 7 bases from V and 2 bases from J, with 15 bases between. From germline, CDR1 is MNHNY and CDR2 SVGAGI (reference sequence). The CDR3 is made up of 15 amino acids. In nucleotides, the CDR3 is TGTGCCAGCACCACCGGGACGAGTGGCAATCAGCCCCAGCATTTT. Protein sequence: CASTTGTSGNQPQHF.

The chain recombines TRBV12-5 with TRBJ2-7; D tentatively fits TRBD1 or TRBD2 (5 bases each). The CDR3 sequence is 14 residues long. V was shortened by 2 bases and J by 2 bases, with 10 bases between the two germline ends. Germline lookup yields CDR1 LGHNT and CDR2 FRNRAP. CDR3 DNA: TGTGCTAGTGGTTTGCCGGGGACCCCCTACGAGCAGTACTTC. As protein: CASGLPGTPYEQYF.

The V call is TRBV5-5, the J call TRBJ1-2; 7 bases map to TRBD1. CDR3 length: 17 residues. Germline CDR1 SGHKS, CDR2 YYEKEE (reference sequence). V was clipped by 1 base and J by 1 base; unmatched bases: 10. The CDR3 reads CASSLTGQATGNYGYTF. CDR3 DNA sequence: TGTGCCAGCAGCTTGACTGGACAGGCGACTGGTAACTATGGCTACACCTTC.